The clone carrying this TCR beta chain was picked up many times. This sample stems from a study of blood T cell repertoires in COVID-19. Seattle's enrolled individuals joined amid active infection and were then monitored longitudinally. V was pared by 6 bases and J by 4 bases, with 8 bases of the junction left unmatched. The CDR3 length is 14 residues. Germline V lookup: CDR1 MNHEY, CDR2 SVGAGI. Under the authors' procedure: The assay estimated nucleated cells by amplifying reference gene primers. The assay was immunoSEQ multiplex PCR, and TCRdb's table has in-frame clones only and misses some. The V and J calls and clone size come from that table; D and trimming were worked out from the DNA. Of about 300,000 clones in the sample, about 81% were seen once.

The sequencing sample was made of peripheral blood. This receptor was taken from a human donor with COVID-19, enrolled during active disease. The donor label of this sample is uncertain. The chain is built from TRBV6-5 and TRBJ2-7; 8 nucleotides match TRBD2. In DNA form, the CDR3 reads TGTGCCAGCAGCACCCGGGGACTAGTGTACGAGCAGTACTTC. Protein product: CASSTRGLVYEQYF.